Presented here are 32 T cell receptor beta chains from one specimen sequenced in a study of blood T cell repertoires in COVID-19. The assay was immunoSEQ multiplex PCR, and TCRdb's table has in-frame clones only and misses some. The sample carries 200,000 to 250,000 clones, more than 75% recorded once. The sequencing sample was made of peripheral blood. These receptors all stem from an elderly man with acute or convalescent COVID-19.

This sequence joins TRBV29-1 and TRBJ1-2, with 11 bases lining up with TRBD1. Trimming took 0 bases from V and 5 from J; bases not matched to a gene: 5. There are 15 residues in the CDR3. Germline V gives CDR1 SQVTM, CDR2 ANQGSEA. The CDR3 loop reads CSVEERDRGLYGYTF. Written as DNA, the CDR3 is TGCAGCGTTGAAGAAAGGGACAGGGGGTTGTATGGCTACACCTTC.

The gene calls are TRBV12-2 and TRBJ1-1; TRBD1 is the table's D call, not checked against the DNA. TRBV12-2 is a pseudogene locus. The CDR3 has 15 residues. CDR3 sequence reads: CASRLAPGQNTEAFF. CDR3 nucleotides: TGTGCAAGTCGCTTAGCGCCAGGCCAAAACACTGAAGCTTTCTTT.

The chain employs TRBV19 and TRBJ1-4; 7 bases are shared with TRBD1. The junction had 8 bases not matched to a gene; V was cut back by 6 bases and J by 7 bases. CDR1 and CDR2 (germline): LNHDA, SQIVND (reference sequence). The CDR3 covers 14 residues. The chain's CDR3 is CASSTTGKGEKLFF. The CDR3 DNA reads TGTGCCAGTAGCACGACAGGGAAAGGTGAAAAACTGTTTTTT.

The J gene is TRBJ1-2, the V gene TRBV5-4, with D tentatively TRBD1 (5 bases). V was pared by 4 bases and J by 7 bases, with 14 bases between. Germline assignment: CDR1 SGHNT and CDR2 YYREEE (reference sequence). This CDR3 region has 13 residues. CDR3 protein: CASSPTGGAGYTF. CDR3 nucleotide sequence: TGTGCCAGCAGCCCTACAGGCGGAGCTGGCTACACCTTC.

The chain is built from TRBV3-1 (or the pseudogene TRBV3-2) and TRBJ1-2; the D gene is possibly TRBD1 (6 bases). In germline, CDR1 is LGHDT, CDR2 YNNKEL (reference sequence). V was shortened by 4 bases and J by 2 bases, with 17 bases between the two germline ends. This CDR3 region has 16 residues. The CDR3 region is CASSLHPGQSNYGYTF. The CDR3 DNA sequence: TGTGCCAGCAGCCTGCATCCGGGACAATCGAACTATGGCTACACCTTC.

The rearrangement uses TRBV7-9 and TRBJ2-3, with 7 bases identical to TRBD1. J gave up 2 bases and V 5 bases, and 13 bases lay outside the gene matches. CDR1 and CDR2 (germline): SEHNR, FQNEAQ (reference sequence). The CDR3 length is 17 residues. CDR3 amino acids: CASSAWEGTALTDTQYF. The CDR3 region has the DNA TGTGCCAGCAGCGCCTGGGAAGGGACAGCCCTCACAGATACGCAGTATTTT.

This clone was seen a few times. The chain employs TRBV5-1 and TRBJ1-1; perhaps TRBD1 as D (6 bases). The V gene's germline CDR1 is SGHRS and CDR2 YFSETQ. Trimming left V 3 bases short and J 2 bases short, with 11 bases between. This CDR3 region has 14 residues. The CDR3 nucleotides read TGCGCCAGCAGCTCCCTGGACAGTAACACTGAAGCTTTCTTT. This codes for CASSSLDSNTEAFF.

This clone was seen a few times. CDR3 sequence reads: CASSTGLAGGPYNEQFF. CDR3 coding DNA: TGTGCCAGCTCAACGGGACTAGCGGGGGGGCCCTACAATGAGCAGTTCTTC. The chain links TRBV18 to TRBJ2-1; 16 positions agree with TRBD2. V was pared by 5 bases and J by 2 bases, with 3 bases of the junction left unmatched. CDR1 is KGHSH, CDR2 LQKENI, per germline. The CDR3 contains 17 residues.

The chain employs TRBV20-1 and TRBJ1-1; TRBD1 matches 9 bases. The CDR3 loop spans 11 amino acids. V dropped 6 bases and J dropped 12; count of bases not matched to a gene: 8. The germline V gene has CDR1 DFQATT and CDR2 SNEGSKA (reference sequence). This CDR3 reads CSARDREVTFF. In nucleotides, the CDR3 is TGCAGTGCAAGGGACAGGGAAGTAACTTTCTTT.

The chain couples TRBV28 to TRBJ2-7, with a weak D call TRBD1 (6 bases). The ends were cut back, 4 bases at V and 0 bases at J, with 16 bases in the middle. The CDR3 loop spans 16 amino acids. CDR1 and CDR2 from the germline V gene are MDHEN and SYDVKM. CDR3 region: CASSSPGTPSSYEQYF. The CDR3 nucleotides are TGTGCCAGCAGTTCCCCCGGGACACCAAGCTCCTACGAGCAGTACTTC.

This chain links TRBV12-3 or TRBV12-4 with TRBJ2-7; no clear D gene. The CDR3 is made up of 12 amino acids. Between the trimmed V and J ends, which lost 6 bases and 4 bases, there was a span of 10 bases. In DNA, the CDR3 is TGTGCCAGCAGCAAACATGAATACGAGCAGTACTTC. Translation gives CASSKHEYEQYF.

In DNA, the CDR3 is TGTGCCAGCAGATATCCACCGGGACAGGGTAGGGGCTACACCTTC. Residues: CASRYPPGQGRGYTF. This chain joins TRBV28 and TRBJ1-2; TRBD1 matches at 9 bases. Germline assignment: CDR1 MDHEN and CDR2 SYDVKM. Trimming took 6 bases from V and 8 from J; bases not matched to a gene: 13. This CDR3 contains 15 residues.

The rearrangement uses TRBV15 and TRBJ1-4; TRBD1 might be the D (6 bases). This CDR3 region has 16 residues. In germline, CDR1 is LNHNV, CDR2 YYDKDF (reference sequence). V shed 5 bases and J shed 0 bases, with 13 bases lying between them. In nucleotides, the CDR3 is TGTGCCACCAGCGGTGGACAGCTTGCAACTAATGAAAAACTGTTTTTT. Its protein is CATSGGQLATNEKLFF.

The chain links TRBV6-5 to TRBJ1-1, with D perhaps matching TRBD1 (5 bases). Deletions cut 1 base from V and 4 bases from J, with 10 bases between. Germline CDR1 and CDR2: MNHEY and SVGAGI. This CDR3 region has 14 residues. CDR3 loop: CASSYYAGTTEAFF. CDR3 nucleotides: TGTGCCAGCAGTTACTACGCGGGGACCACTGAAGCTTTCTTT.

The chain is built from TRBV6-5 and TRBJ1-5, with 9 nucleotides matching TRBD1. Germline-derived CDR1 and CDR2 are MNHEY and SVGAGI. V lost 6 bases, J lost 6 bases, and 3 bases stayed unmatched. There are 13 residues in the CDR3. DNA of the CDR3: TGTGCCAGCAGGGACAGGGGAGGTCAGCCCCAGCATTTT. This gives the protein CASRDRGGQPQHF.

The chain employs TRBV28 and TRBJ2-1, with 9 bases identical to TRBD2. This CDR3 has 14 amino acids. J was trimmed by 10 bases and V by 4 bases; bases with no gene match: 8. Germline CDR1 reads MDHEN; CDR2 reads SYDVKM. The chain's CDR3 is CASSWGSGRGEQFF. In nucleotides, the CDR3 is TGTGCCAGCAGTTGGGGTAGCGGGAGAGGGGAGCAGTTCTTC.

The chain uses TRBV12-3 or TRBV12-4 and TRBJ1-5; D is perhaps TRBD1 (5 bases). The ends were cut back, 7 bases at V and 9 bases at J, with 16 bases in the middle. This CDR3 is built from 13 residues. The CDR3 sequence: CASNPGGPGPQHF. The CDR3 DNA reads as TGTGCCAGCAACCCGGGGGGACCAGGGCCCCAGCATTTT.

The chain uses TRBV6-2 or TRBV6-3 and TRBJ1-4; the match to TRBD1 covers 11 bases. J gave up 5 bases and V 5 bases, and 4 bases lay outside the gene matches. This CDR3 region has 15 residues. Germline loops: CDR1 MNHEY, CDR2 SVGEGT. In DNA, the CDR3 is TGTGCCAGCAGTCGCCGGGACAGGGGGAATGAAAAACTGTTTTTT. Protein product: CASSRRDRGNEKLFF.

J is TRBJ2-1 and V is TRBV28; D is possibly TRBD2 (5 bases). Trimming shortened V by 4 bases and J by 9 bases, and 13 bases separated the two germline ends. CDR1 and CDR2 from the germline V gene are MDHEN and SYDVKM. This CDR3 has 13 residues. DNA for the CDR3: TGTGCCAGCAGTTCAACGAACCGGGGTGAGCAGTTCTTC. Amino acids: CASSSTNRGEQFF. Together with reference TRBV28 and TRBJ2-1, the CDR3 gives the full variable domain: DVKVTQSSRYLVKRTGEKVFLECVQDMDHENMFWYRQDPGLGLRLIYFSYDVKMKEKGDIPEGYSVSREKKERFSLILESASTNQTSMYLCASSSTNRGEQFFGPGTRLTVL.

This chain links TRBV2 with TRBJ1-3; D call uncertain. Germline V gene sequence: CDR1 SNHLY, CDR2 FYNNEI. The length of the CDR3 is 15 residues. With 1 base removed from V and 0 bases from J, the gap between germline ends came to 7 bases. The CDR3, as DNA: TGTGCCAGCAGTGAAGGCCTCTACTCTGGAAACACCATATATTTT. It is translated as CASSEGLYSGNTIYF. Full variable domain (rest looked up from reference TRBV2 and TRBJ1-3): EPEVTQTPSHQVTQMGQEVILRCVPISNHLYFYWYRQILGQKVEFLVSFYNNEISEKSEIFDDQFSVERPDGSNFTLKIRSTKLEDSAMYFCASSEGLYSGNTIYFGEGSWLTVV.

The CDR3 region has the DNA TGTGCCAGCAGTAACCGGGACAGGGGGAATGAAAAACTGTTTTTT. This sequence encodes CASSNRDRGNEKLFF. V gene TRBV28 combines with J gene TRBJ1-4; 11 nucleotides align to TRBD1. This CDR3 spans 15 amino acids. V gave up 5 bases and J gave up 5 bases; unmatched junction bases: 4. The germline V gene encodes CDR1 MDHEN and CDR2 SYDVKM.

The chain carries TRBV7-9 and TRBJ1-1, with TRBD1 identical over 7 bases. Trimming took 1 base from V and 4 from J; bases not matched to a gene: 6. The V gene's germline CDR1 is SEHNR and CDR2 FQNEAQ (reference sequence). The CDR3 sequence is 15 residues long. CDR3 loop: CASSLGHRGGTEAFF. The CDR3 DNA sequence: TGTGCCAGCAGCTTAGGTCACAGGGGAGGCACTGAAGCTTTCTTT. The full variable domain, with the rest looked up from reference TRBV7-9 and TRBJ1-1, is DTGVSQNPRHKITKRGQNVTFRCDPISEHNRLYWYRQTLGQGPEFLTYFQNEAQLEKSRLLSDRFSAERPKGSFSTLEIQRTEQGDSAMYLCASSLGHRGGTEAFFGQGTRLTVV.

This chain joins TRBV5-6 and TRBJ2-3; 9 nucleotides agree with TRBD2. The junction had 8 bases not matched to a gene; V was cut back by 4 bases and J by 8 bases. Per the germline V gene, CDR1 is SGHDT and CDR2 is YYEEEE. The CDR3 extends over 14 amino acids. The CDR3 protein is CASSTAGGGGTQYF. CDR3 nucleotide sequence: TGTGCCAGCAGCACTGCGGGAGGGGGAGGTACGCAGTATTTT.

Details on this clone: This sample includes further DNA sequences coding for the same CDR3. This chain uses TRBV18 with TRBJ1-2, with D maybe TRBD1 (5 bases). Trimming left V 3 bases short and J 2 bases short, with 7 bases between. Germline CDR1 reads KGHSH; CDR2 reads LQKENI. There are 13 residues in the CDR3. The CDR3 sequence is CASSPDKNYGYTF. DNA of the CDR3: TGTGCCAGCTCACCGGACAAAAACTATGGCTACACCTTC. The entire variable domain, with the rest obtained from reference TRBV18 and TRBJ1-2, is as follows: NAGVMQNPRHLVRRRGQEARLRCSPMKGHSHVYWYRQLPEEGLKFMVYLQKENIIDESGMPKERFSAEFPKEGPSILRIQQVVRGDSAAYFCASSPDKNYGYTFGSGTRLTVV.

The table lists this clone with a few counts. CDR3 in DNA: TGTGCCAGCAGACAGGGCTTGGGGTACAATGAGCAGTTCTTC. It codes for CASRQGLGYNEQFF. The chain is built from TRBV6-5 and TRBJ2-1; D is perhaps TRBD1 (6 bases). This CDR3 region has 14 residues. CDR1 and CDR2 (germline): MNHEY, SVGAGI. Trimming took off 6 bases at V and 4 bases at J, with 13 bases between the two ends.

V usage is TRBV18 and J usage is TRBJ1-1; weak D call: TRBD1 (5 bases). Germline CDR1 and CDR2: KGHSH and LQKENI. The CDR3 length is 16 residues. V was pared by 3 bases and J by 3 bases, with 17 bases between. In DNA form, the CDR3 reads TGTGCCAGCTCACCCCCGGGACTGGGGCGGCACACTGAAGCTTTCTTT. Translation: CASSPPGLGRHTEAFF.

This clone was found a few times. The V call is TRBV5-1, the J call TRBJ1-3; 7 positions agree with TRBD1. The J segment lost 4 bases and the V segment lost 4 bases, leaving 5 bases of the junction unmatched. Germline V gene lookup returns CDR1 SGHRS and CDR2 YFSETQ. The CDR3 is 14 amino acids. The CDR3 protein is CASSQQGPGNTIYF. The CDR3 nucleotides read TGCGCCAGCAGCCAACAGGGGCCAGGAAACACCATATATTTT.

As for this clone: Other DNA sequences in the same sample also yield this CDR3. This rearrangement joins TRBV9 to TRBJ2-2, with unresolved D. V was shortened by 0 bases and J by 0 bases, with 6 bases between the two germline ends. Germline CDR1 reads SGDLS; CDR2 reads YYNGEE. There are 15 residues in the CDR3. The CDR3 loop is CASSVAQTNTGELFF. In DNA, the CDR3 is TGTGCCAGCAGCGTAGCACAGACGAACACCGGGGAGCTGTTTTTT.

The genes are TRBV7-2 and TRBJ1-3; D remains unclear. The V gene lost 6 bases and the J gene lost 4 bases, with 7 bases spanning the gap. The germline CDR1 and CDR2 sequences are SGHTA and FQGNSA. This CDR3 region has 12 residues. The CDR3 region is CASRLPGNTIYF. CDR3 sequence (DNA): TGTGCCAGCAGACTACCGGGAAACACCATATATTTT.

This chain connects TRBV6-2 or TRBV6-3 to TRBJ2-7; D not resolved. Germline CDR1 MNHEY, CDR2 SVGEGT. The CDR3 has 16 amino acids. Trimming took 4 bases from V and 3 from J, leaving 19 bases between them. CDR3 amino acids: CASSLGAIRSVYEQYF. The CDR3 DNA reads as TGTGCCAGCAGTTTGGGCGCAATTCGAAGTGTCTACGAGCAGTACTTC.

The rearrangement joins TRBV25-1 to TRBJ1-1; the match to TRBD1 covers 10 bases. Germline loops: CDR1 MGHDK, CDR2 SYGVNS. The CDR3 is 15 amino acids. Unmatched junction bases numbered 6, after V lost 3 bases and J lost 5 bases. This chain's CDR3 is CASSDDRGRWTEAFF. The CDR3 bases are TGTGCCAGCAGTGATGACAGGGGGCGATGGACTGAAGCTTTCTTT. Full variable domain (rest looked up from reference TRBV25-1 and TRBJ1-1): EADIYQTPRYLVIGTGKKITLECSQTMGHDKMYWYQQDPGMELHLIHYSYGVNSTEKGDLSSESTVSRIRTEHFPLTLESARPSHTSQYLCASSDDRGRWTEAFFGQGTRLTVV.

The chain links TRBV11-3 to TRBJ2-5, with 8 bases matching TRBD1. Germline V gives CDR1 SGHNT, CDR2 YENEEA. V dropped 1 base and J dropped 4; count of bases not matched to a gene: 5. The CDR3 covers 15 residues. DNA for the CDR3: TGTGCCAGCAGCTTAGGCTCCGGGACAGGAGAGACCCAGTACTTC. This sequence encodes CASSLGSGTGETQYF.